This entry concerns a single T cell receptor beta chain. The sample originates from a study of blood T cell repertoires in COVID-19. Measured with immunoSEQ multiplex PCR; TCRdb has only the in-frame clones, and not every one. The profile shows under 150,000 clones, over 85% of them singletons. This clonotype originated in a man in his 60s with COVID-19, enrolled during active disease. Sequenced sample: peripheral blood.

CDR3 in amino acids: CAWSAPGAGGFFGGKETQYF. The CDR3 DNA sequence: TGTGCCTGGAGTGCCCCGGGAGCGGGAGGTTTCTTCGGGGGGAAAGAGACCCAGTACTTC. The rearrangement joins TRBV30 to TRBJ2-5; 9 bases are a match to TRBD2. The V segment lost 1 base and the J segment 3 bases; nucleotides outside the gene matches: 21. CDR3 length: 20 residues. Germline assignment: CDR1 GTSNPN and CDR2 SVGIG (reference sequence).